What follows are 15 T cell receptor beta chains derived from one specimen sequenced in a study of CD8+ T cells in alopecia areata. The authors extracted RNA and reverse transcribed it into cDNA as the sequencing template. Sequencing used immunoSEQ multiplex PCR; TCRdb keeps in-frame clones, though not all of them. The sample gives about 110,000 clones, roughly three fifths of which show up once; approximately 3.1% is in the top ten. Noted treatment: oral pan-JAK inhibitor, 5-10 mg twice daily. The sequencing used CD4+ T cells sorted from blood, collected at week 24, from a patient treated with tofacitinib. Source of these receptors: a human donor with alopecia areata.

In its sample, this clone was seen a few times. The rearrangement joins TRBV19 to TRBJ2-1; D is unresolved. The CDR3 has 12 amino acids. Germline V gene sequence: CDR1 LNHDA, CDR2 SQIVND (reference sequence). V was clipped by 5 bases and J by 8 bases, with 10 bases between them. Written as DNA, the CDR3 is TGTGCCAGTAGTCCCAAGGGTGATGAGCAGTTCTTC. It encodes CASSPKGDEQFF.

The V and J genes are TRBV6-5 and TRBJ2-6; no firm D call. Germline V gene data show CDR1 as MNHEY and CDR2 as SVGAGI. This CDR3 has 15 residues. Between the trimmed V and J ends, which lost 5 bases and 0 bases, there was a span of 8 bases. Here the CDR3 DNA reads TGTGCCAGCAGTACCTCAGGCTCTGGGGCCAACGTCCTGACTTTC. Amino acids: CASSTSGSGANVLTF.

Only a few counts were recorded for this clone. The chain joins TRBV5-1 to TRBJ2-5, with 9 bases aligning to TRBD2. Per the germline V gene, CDR1 is SGHRS and CDR2 is YFSETQ. Trimming at V came to 5 bases and at J to 2 bases, leaving 1 base not matched to a gene. This CDR3 is 13 amino acids long. The DNA of the CDR3 is TGCGCCAGCAGGCTAGCGGGGCAAGAGACCCAGTACTTC. Protein product: CASRLAGQETQYF.

The rearrangement joins TRBV7-9 to TRBJ1-3; D gene uncertain. With 5 bases removed from V and 0 bases from J, the gap between germline ends came to 11 bases. The germline V gene has CDR1 SEHNR and CDR2 FQNEAQ (reference sequence). There are 15 residues in the CDR3. CDR3 loop: CASSQDRRSGNTIYF. The DNA for the CDR3 is TGTGCCAGCAGCCAAGACCGCCGCTCTGGAAACACCATATATTTT.

The chain combines TRBV4-1 with TRBJ1-2; TRBD1 matches at 7 bases. The CDR3 runs 17 residues. CDR1 is MGHRA and CDR2 is YSYEKL in the germline V gene. V lost 0 bases, J lost 4 bases, and 11 bases stayed unmatched. CDR3 residues: CASSQEWPGGGIYGYTF. In nucleotides, the CDR3 is TGCGCCAGCAGCCAAGAGTGGCCAGGGGGAGGTATCTATGGCTACACCTTC.

This chain connects TRBV15 to TRBJ2-5; D remains ambiguous. The CDR3 contains 14 residues. Germline V CDR1 and CDR2: LNHNV, YYDKDF (reference sequence). Trimming pared 0 bases from V and 4 bases from J, leaving 9 bases between. The DNA of the CDR3 is TGTGCCACCAGCAGAGATCGGATCGGAGAGACCCAGTACTTC. Translation gives CATSRDRIGETQYF. The entire variable domain, with the rest obtained from reference TRBV15 and TRBJ2-5, is as follows: DAMVIQNPRYQVTQFGKPVTLSCSQTLNHNVMYWYQQKSSQAPKLLFHYYDKDFNNEADTPDNFQSRRPNTSFCFLDIRSPGLGDTAMYLCATSRDRIGETQYFGPGTRLLVL.

The V call is TRBV30, the J call TRBJ2-5, with D perhaps assigned TRBD1 or TRBD2 (5 bases each). V was cut by 4 bases and J by 4 bases, with 13 bases left in between. Per the germline V gene, CDR1 is GTSNPN and CDR2 is SVGIG (reference sequence). This CDR3 region has 13 residues. The CDR3 is CAWIRKGTETQYF. CDR3 DNA sequence: TGTGCCTGGATAAGGAAAGGGACAGAGACCCAGTACTTC.

This clone was seen a handful of times. This chain joins TRBV7-9 and TRBJ1-4; possible D gene TRBD1, 5 bases. The CDR3 is 14 residues long. Germline assignment: CDR1 SEHNR and CDR2 FQNEAQ (reference sequence). Trimming pared 3 bases from V and 3 bases from J, leaving 8 bases between. CDR3 DNA: TGTGCCAGCAGCTTGAGGGGAGCTAATGAAAAACTGTTTTTT. It yields the protein CASSLRGANEKLFF.

The chain uses TRBV30 and TRBJ1-2; D uncertain. Germline CDR1 and CDR2: GTSNPN and SVGIG (reference sequence). This CDR3 comprises 13 residues. Trimming removed 7 bases from V and 8 bases from J, with 20 bases in between. CDR3 bases: TGTGCCTTACGTGAGGGAAGAAGTACGGGCTACACCTTC. It is translated as CALREGRSTGYTF.

V usage is TRBV7-9 and J usage is TRBJ2-5; 14 bases align to TRBD2. Germline CDR1 reads SEHNR; CDR2 reads FQNEAQ (reference sequence). The CDR3 contains 17 residues. V was pared by 3 bases and J by 5 bases, with 8 bases of the junction left unmatched. The CDR3 here is CASSLPGLAGARETQYF. The CDR3 nucleotides are TGTGCCAGCAGCTTGCCGGGACTAGCGGGGGCACGGGAGACCCAGTACTTC.

The rearrangement links TRBV30 to TRBJ1-4; D gene unclear. CDR1 GTSNPN and CDR2 SVGIG come from the germline V gene (reference sequence). The V end was cut by 3 bases, the J end by 2 bases, with 10 bases between. The CDR3 length is 14 residues. CDR3 bases: TGTGCCTGGAGCCCGGTTGGGACTAATGAAAAACTGTTTTTT. This gives the protein CAWSPVGTNEKLFF.

This chain connects TRBV30 to TRBJ1-5; D perhaps matches TRBD1 (5 bases). The CDR3 runs to 13 residues. V dropped 2 bases and J dropped 6 bases, with 11 bases sitting between them. The V gene's germline CDR1 is GTSNPN and CDR2 SVGIG (reference sequence). This CDR3 is CAWSSQGGQPQHF. The CDR3 DNA sequence: TGTGCCTGGAGTAGTCAGGGAGGTCAGCCCCAGCATTTT.

The V and J genes are TRBV18 and TRBJ2-5, with TRBD2 identical over 8 bases. The CDR3 is made up of 14 amino acids. From germline, CDR1 is KGHSH and CDR2 LQKENI. Trimming at V came to 4 bases and at J to 6 bases, leaving 7 bases not matched to a gene. The CDR3 coding sequence is TGTGCCAGCTCACTGACGGGGGGGCTGAAGACCCAGTACTTC. It translates to CASSLTGGLKTQYF.

The rearrangement uses TRBV7-2 and TRBJ2-7; 9 nucleotides match TRBD2. The CDR3 contains 15 residues. V shed 0 bases, J shed 7 bases, and the junction held 7 bases outside the gene matches. Germline CDR1 SGHTA, CDR2 FQGNSA. The CDR3 sequence: CASSLAGGGAREQYF. The CDR3 DNA reads TGTGCCAGCAGCTTAGCAGGCGGGGGGGCTCGGGAGCAGTACTTC.

A word on this clone: The junction departs from the called germline gene at one end, perhaps through a read error. The J gene is TRBJ2-2, the V gene TRBV7-3, with 8 nucleotides matching TRBD1. In germline, CDR1 is SGHTA, CDR2 FQGTGA. The CDR3 totals 18 residues. CDR3 bases: TGTGCCAGCAGCTTAACAGGCAGGACCCCCAGGGGGCCCGGAGAGCTGTTTTTT. The encoded protein is CASSLTGRTPRGPGELFF.